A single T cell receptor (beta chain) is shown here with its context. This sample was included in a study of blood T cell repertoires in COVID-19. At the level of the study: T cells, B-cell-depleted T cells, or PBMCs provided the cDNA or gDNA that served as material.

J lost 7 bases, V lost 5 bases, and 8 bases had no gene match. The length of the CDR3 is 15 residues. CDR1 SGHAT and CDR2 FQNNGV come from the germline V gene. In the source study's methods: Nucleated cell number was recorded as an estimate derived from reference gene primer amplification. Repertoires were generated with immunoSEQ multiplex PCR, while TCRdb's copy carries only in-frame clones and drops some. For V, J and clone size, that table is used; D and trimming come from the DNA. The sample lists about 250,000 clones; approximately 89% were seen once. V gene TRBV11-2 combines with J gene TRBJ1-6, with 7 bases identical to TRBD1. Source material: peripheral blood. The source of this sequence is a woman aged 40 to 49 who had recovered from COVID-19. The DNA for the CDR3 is TGTGCCAGCAGCGCGGGACAGTCAAGCAATTCACCCCTCCACTTT. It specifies CASSAGQSSNSPLHF.